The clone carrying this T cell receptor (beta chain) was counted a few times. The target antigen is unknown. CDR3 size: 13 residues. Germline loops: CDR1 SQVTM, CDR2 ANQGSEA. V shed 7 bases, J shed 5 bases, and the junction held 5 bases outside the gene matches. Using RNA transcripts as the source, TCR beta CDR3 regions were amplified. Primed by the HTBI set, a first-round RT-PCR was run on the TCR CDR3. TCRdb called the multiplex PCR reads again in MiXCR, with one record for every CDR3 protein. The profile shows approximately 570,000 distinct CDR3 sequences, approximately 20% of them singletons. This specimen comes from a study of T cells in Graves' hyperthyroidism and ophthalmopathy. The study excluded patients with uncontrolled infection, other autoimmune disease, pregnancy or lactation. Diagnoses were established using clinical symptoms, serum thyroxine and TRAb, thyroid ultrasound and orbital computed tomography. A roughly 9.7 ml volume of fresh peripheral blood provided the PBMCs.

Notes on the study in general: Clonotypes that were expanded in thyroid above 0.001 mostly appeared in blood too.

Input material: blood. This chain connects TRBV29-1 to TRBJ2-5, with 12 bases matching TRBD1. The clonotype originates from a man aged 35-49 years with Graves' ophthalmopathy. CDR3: CSGDRGRGETQYF. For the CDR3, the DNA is TGCAGCGGGGACAGGGGGCGTGGGGAGACCCAGTACTTC.